These 31 T cell receptor beta chains came from one sample sequenced in a study of Graves' ophthalmopathy and Graves' hyperthyroidism. Amplification from RNA transcripts yielded the TCR beta CDR3 regions. HTBI-primed RT-PCR formed the first round, and a multiplex PCR formed the second. MiXCR, run by TCRdb on the multiplex PCR reads, gives a single entry per CDR3 protein. The table lists fewer than 20,000 distinct CDR3 sequences, roughly 46% of them singletons. The sequenced sample was peripheral blood. Every receptor here comes from a woman aged 40 to 50 with stable Graves' hyperthyroidism.

The chain links TRBV5-5 to TRBJ1-4; 9 bases match TRBD1. Germline V gene sequence: CDR1 SGHKS, CDR2 YYEKEE (reference sequence). V lost 0 bases and J lost 8; bases outside the gene matches: 2. This CDR3 spans 14 amino acids. In nucleotides, the CDR3 is TGTGCCAGCAGCTTGGGAGGGACAGGGGAAAAACTGTTTTTT. It encodes CASSLGGTGEKLFF.

As to this clonotype: One end of the junction varies from germline; a read error may be responsible. V is TRBV9 and J is TRBJ1-2; D uncertain. Germline assignment: CDR1 SGDLS and CDR2 YYNGEE. This CDR3 has 15 amino acids. DNA of the CDR3: TGTGCCAGCAGCGTAGGTAGGGCGAGGAACTACGGCTACACCTTC. Its protein is CASSVGRARNYGYTF. The variable domain in full, completed from reference TRBV9 and TRBJ1-2, reads DSGVTQTPKHLITATGQRVTLRCSPRSGDLSVYWYQQSLDQGLQFLIQYYNGEERAKGNILERFSAQQFPDLHSELNLSSLELGDSALYFCASSVGRARNYGYTFGSGTRLTVV.

The chain is built from TRBV30 and TRBJ2-5; D unresolved. There are 11 residues in the CDR3. The V gene's germline CDR1 is GTSNPN and CDR2 SVGIG (reference sequence). The V end was cut by 5 bases, the J end by 4 bases, with 8 bases between. The CDR3 bases are TGTGCCTGGGCGAGAGGAGAGACCCAGTACTTC. It encodes CAWARGETQYF. The variable domain in full, completed from reference TRBV30 and TRBJ2-5, reads SQTIHQWPATLVQPVGSPLSLECTVEGTSNPNLYWYRQAAGRGLQLLFYSVGIGQISSEVPQNLSASRPQDRQFILSSKKLLLSDSGFYLCAWARGETQYFGPGTRLLVL.

The V call is TRBV7-9, the J call TRBJ1-1, with TRBD1 matching over 10 bases. Germline loops: CDR1 SEHNR, CDR2 FQNEAQ (reference sequence). The CDR3 covers 12 residues. V lost 5 bases to trimming and J lost 10 bases; unmatched junction nucleotides: 4. The CDR3 loop reads CASSPDRGPAFF. The CDR3 region has the DNA TGTGCCAGCAGCCCTGACAGGGGGCCAGCTTTCTTT.

This clonotype is labeled as medium-sized (0.01 to 0.1%). The chain recombines TRBV7-2 with TRBJ2-7; TRBD1 matches 10 bases. V lost 5 bases to trimming and J lost 4 bases; unmatched junction nucleotides: 2. The germline V gene has CDR1 SGHTA and CDR2 FQGNSA. This CDR3 contains 13 residues. CDR3 sequence: CASSRDRGYEQYF. The CDR3 DNA reads as TGTGCCAGCAGCCGGGACAGGGGATACGAGCAGTACTTC.

This clonotype has just a few counts. Here the CDR3 reads CASKTSVDEQYF. The CDR3 DNA follows: TGTGCCAGCAAGACTAGCGTAGACGAGCAGTACTTC. The chain is built from TRBV2 and TRBJ2-7, with TRBD2 matching 8 bases. This CDR3 is 12 amino acids long. V lost 7 bases to trimming and J lost 5 bases; unmatched junction nucleotides: 4. CDR1 and CDR2 (germline): SNHLY, FYNNEI.

This clonotype counts as medium-sized (0.01 to 0.1%). The rearrangement uses TRBV10-2 and TRBJ2-3; D not resolved. CDR1 is WSHSY, CDR2 SAAADI, per germline. This CDR3 has 14 residues. Trimming stripped 7 bases from V and 6 bases from J, with 17 bases between. The CDR3 nucleotides are TGCGCCAGCACTCACTTCGGATCCACGGATACGCAGTATTTT. This encodes CASTHFGSTDTQYF.

The chain combines TRBV12-3 or TRBV12-4 with TRBJ1-5, with D possibly matching TRBD1 (6 bases). The CDR3 contains 16 residues. V was shortened by 3 bases and J by 6 bases, with 18 bases between the two germline ends. DNA of the CDR3: TGTGCCAGCAGTTTTTACCCGGGGGCTGGTAGTCAGCCCCAGCATTTT. It translates to CASSFYPGAGSQPQHF.

This clonotype was detected only a few times. The rearrangement links TRBV24-1 to TRBJ2-1, with D unresolved. V lost 5 bases and J 9 bases, leaving 7 bases between the germline ends. This CDR3 is 11 amino acids long. Germline V gene data show CDR1 as KGHDR and CDR2 as SFDVKD. The CDR3 sequence is CATSAGLEQFF. The CDR3 DNA is TGTGCCACCAGTGCGGGTCTTGAGCAGTTCTTC.

The chain carries TRBV29-1 and TRBJ1-2, with a weak D call TRBD1 (5 bases). V shed 2 bases and J shed 7 bases, with 14 bases lying between them. CDR1 SQVTM and CDR2 ANQGSEA come from the germline V gene. The CDR3 loop spans 13 amino acids. In DNA form, the CDR3 reads TGCAGCGTTGAATCTTGGGGGATTGGTGGCTACACCTTC. As protein: CSVESWGIGGYTF.

This clonotype was counted a few times. J is TRBJ1-6 and V is TRBV2; D unresolved. The CDR3 has 13 amino acids. Germline V gives CDR1 SNHLY, CDR2 FYNNEI. V was trimmed by 3 bases and J by 6 bases, leaving 6 bases between them. The CDR3 region is CASSDERNSPLHF. DNA of the CDR3: TGTGCCAGCAGTGATGAACGTAATTCACCCCTCCACTTT.

The sample holds many counts of this clonotype. An end of the junction differs from the germline gene, which may be a read error. This chain links TRBV7-2 with TRBJ2-1, with 10 bases aligning to TRBD1. The germline V gene has CDR1 SGHTA and CDR2 FQGNSA. The CDR3 contains 20 residues. The CDR3 is CASSSPPDRGRKSGYTEQFF. The CDR3 DNA sequence: TGTGCCAGCAGCTCCCCTCCAGACAGGGGGCGTAAGAGTGGGTACACTGAGCAGTTCTTC.

This chain connects TRBV6-5 to TRBJ1-6; D ambiguous. The CDR3 sequence is 12 residues long. V was shortened by 2 bases and J by 11 bases, with 7 bases between the two germline ends. Per the germline V gene, CDR1 is MNHEY and CDR2 is SVGAGI. The CDR3, as DNA: TGTGCCAGCAGTTACATTGGGACACCCCTCCACTTT. Translating gives CASSYIGTPLHF.

This clonotype was seen many times. V is TRBV9 and J is TRBJ2-7, with D tentatively TRBD1 or TRBD2 (7 bases each). Trimming took off 0 bases at V and 1 base at J, with 11 bases between the two ends. This CDR3 spans 15 amino acids. Germline V gene sequence: CDR1 SGDLS, CDR2 YYNGEE. For the CDR3, the DNA is TGTGCCAGCAGCGTAGCCCAGGGGGGGTCCTACGAGCAGTACTTC. Protein: CASSVAQGGSYEQYF.

Remarks on this clonotype: One junction end does not reproduce the germline sequence, and a read error may be involved. The chain is built from TRBV10-2 and TRBJ1-4; TRBD1 matches 8 bases. The germline CDR1 and CDR2 sequences are WSHSY and SAAADI. This CDR3 comprises 17 residues. CDR3 in DNA: TGCGCCAGCGGTGAGTGGACAGGGATCGGTGGGGATGAAAAACTGTTTTTT. Translation: CASGEWTGIGGDEKLFF.

This clonotype was counted many times. The V and J genes are TRBV7-6 and TRBJ1-4, with TRBD1 as a possible D gene (6 bases). The CDR3 extends over 15 amino acids. Deletions cut 6 bases from V and 4 bases from J, with 15 bases between. CDR1 and CDR2 (germline): SGHVS, FNYEAQ. CDR3 residues: CASSARRTVNEKLFF. CDR3 nucleotide sequence: TGTGCCAGCAGTGCCCGGAGGACAGTTAATGAAAAACTGTTTTTT.

In this sample, this clonotype turned up a few times. This CDR3 is missing its conserved last phenylalanine or tryptophan, likely due to a read error. The genes are TRBV5-1 and TRBJ2-3; 8 bases map to TRBD1. The CDR3 is 16 amino acids. Germline V gene data show CDR1 as SGHRS and CDR2 as YFSETQ. V trimming: 0 bases; J trimming: 3 bases; junction bases outside the gene matches: 6. Here the CDR3 DNA reads TGCGCCAGCAGCTTGGAGCAGGGGGCAAGAACAGATACGCAGTATTTG. Its translation: CASSLEQGARTDTQYL.

With respect to this clonotype: At one end, the junction sequence differs from germline, possibly due to a read error. This chain links TRBV2 with TRBJ2-3, with a tentative D call TRBD2 (5 bases). This CDR3 spans 13 amino acids. CDR1 is SNHLY, CDR2 FYNNEI, per germline. CDR3 DNA: TGTGCCAGCAGATTGGACTCCTCTCATACGCAGTACTTT. This gives the protein CASRLDSSHTQYF.

V gene TRBV6-4 combines with J gene TRBJ2-1, with D possibly matching TRBD1 (6 bases). CDR1 and CDR2 from the germline V gene are MRHNA and SNTAGT. The CDR3 sequence is 16 residues long. Trimming pared 4 bases from V and 0 bases from J, leaving 13 bases between. CDR3 region: CASSARTGSSYNEQFF. CDR3 nucleotide sequence: TGTGCCAGCAGTGCCAGAACAGGGAGCTCCTACAATGAGCAGTTCTTC.

The sample holds many counts of this clonotype. This chain uses TRBV9 with TRBJ2-7, with TRBD2 matching over 10 bases. This CDR3 is built from 16 residues. Per the germline V gene, CDR1 is SGDLS and CDR2 is YYNGEE. V shed 3 bases, J shed 3 bases, and the junction held 9 bases outside the gene matches. In DNA, the CDR3 is TGTGCCAGCAGCGCCGGGGTGACTAGCGGGTTCTACGAGCAGTACTTC. Amino acid sequence: CASSAGVTSGFYEQYF.

The rearrangement uses TRBV20-1 and TRBJ2-3; 10 nucleotides agree with TRBD2. The CDR3 sequence is 13 residues long. The J segment lost 6 bases and the V segment lost 1 base, leaving 1 base of the junction unmatched. Per the germline V gene, CDR1 is DFQATT and CDR2 is SNEGSKA (reference sequence). This CDR3 is CSARGSGRDTQYF. Here the CDR3 DNA reads TGCAGTGCTAGAGGTAGCGGGAGGGATACGCAGTATTTT.

A note on this clonotype: Germline is not matched at one junction end, which may reflect a read error. V usage is TRBV4-1 and J usage is TRBJ1-6, with no clear D. Germline CDR1 and CDR2: MGHRA and YSYEKL. The CDR3 length is 16 residues. For the CDR3, the DNA is TGCGCCAGCAGCCAAGAGAACACGTTCTATAATTCACCCCACCACTTT. It encodes CASSQENTFYNSPHHF.

This clonotype came up many times. The chain is built from TRBV20-1 and TRBJ2-5, with TRBD2 as a possible D gene (5 bases). Per the germline V gene, CDR1 is DFQATT and CDR2 is SNEGSKA (reference sequence). The CDR3 consists of 14 residues. Between the trimmed V and J ends, which lost 3 bases and 2 bases, there was a span of 13 bases. This CDR3 reads CSASGVSGQETQYF. CDR3 DNA: TGCAGTGCTAGTGGGGTGAGCGGACAAGAGACCCAGTACTTC.

This clonotype has at least ten counts. The CDR3 protein is CSARPGASTDTQYF. DNA of the CDR3: TGCAGTGCTAGACCAGGGGCTAGCACAGATACGCAGTATTTT. The J gene is TRBJ2-3, the V gene TRBV20-1; TRBD1 is a possible D gene (6 bases). The CDR3 length is 14 residues. Trimming removed 2 bases at V and 0 bases at J, with 9 bases between. Germline V gene sequence: CDR1 DFQATT, CDR2 SNEGSKA (reference sequence).

Many counts were recorded for this clonotype. The chain recombines TRBV7-9 with TRBJ2-1; perhaps TRBD2 as D (7 bases). Germline V CDR1 and CDR2: SEHNR, FQNEAQ (reference sequence). With 5 bases removed from V and 0 bases from J, the gap between germline ends came to 17 bases. This CDR3 comprises 17 residues. CDR3 in DNA: TGTGCCAGCAGCCCCCCGGGGGGCCTGAGCTCCTACAATGAGCAGTTCTTC. Protein product: CASSPPGGLSSYNEQFF.

The chain carries TRBV27 and TRBJ2-3; D call uncertain. CDR1 is MNHEY and CDR2 is SMNVEV in the germline V gene (reference sequence). The CDR3 contains 17 residues. V was trimmed by 3 bases and J by 2 bases, leaving 18 bases between them. The CDR3 region is CASSFRSDLTYTDTQYF. The CDR3 region has the DNA TGTGCCAGCAGTTTTAGATCGGACCTTACCTACACAGATACGCAGTATTTT.

As for this clonotype: Given the absence of the conserved phenylalanine or tryptophan at the CDR3 end, a read error is likely. The genes are TRBV12-3 or TRBV12-4 and TRBJ1-1; D unclear. The length of the CDR3 is 12 residues. V was clipped by 3 bases and J by 6 bases, with 8 bases between them. CDR3 nucleotide sequence: TGTGCCAGCAGTTTTGGGAGGGCTGAAGCTTTCTTG. Residues: CASSFGRAEAFL.

J is TRBJ1-6 and V is TRBV6-1; no reliable D call. The germline V gene encodes CDR1 MNHNS and CDR2 SASEGT. The CDR3 is made up of 8 amino acids. The CDR3: CANSPLHF. CDR3 DNA sequence: TGTGCGAATTCACCCCTCCACTTT.

By frequency in the sample, this clonotype is medium-sized. This chain joins TRBV29-1 and TRBJ2-7; D may be TRBD2 (5 bases). V lost 4 bases, J lost 7 bases, and 17 bases lay in between. Germline V gene data show CDR1 as SQVTM and CDR2 as ANQGSEA. The CDR3 covers 13 residues. CDR3 sequence: CSVVRTSSTEQYF. The CDR3 DNA is TGCAGCGTTGTTAGAACTAGTTCGACGGAGCAGTACTTC.

About this clonotype itself: This may be a read error, as it is one base from a much larger clone. For the CDR3, the DNA is TGCAGTGCTAGACAAGTAGCCTCCGGGGAGCGGTTTTTT. Translating gives CSARQVASGERFF. This chain uses TRBV20-1 with TRBJ2-2, with D perhaps TRBD2 (5 bases). Germline assignment: CDR1 DFQATT and CDR2 SNEGSKA (reference sequence). The CDR3 loop spans 13 amino acids.

Comment on this clonotype: Compared with germline, one end of the junction differs, possibly owing to a read error. V and J are TRBV7-9 and TRBJ1-6; D may be TRBD1 (5 bases). Germline assignment: CDR1 SEHNR and CDR2 FQNEAQ (reference sequence). The CDR3 length is 14 residues. The CDR3 DNA follows: TGTGCTAGCAGCTCCAGGGAAGGCGATTCACCCCTCCACTTT. Protein product: CASSSREGDSPLHF.